This section outlines one T cell receptor (beta chain) sequence together with its context. What it binds is unknown. The data were taken from a study of CD8 T cells in ankylosing spondylitis. Study-level points and caveats: Prior work had noted some motif variants in reactive arthritis blood and synovial fluid. A TCR beta motif of roughly 8 highly homologous variants seemed to mark ankylosing spondylitis blood. Clones linked to the disease showed a CD8+ phenotype. They occurred at relatively low frequencies in peripheral blood.

Quantitative barcoded 5'-RACE was used to prepare TCR beta libraries. MiXCR was run by TCRdb on the 5' RACE reads, yielding one entry per CDR3 protein. Of tens of thousands of distinct CDR3 sequences in the sample, around 6% were seen once. The receptor was derived from a male donor with ankylosing spondylitis or in good health (not recorded which). Sequencing input: blood, either unsorted or a sorted T cell fraction (not recorded which).

This chain's CDR3 is CASRLRWELPF. In nucleotides, the CDR3 is TGTGCAAGTCGCTTAAGGTGGGAACTACCCTTC. The chain is built from TRBV12-2 and TRBJ2-1. TRBV12-2 represents a pseudogene. The CDR3 loop spans 11 amino acids.